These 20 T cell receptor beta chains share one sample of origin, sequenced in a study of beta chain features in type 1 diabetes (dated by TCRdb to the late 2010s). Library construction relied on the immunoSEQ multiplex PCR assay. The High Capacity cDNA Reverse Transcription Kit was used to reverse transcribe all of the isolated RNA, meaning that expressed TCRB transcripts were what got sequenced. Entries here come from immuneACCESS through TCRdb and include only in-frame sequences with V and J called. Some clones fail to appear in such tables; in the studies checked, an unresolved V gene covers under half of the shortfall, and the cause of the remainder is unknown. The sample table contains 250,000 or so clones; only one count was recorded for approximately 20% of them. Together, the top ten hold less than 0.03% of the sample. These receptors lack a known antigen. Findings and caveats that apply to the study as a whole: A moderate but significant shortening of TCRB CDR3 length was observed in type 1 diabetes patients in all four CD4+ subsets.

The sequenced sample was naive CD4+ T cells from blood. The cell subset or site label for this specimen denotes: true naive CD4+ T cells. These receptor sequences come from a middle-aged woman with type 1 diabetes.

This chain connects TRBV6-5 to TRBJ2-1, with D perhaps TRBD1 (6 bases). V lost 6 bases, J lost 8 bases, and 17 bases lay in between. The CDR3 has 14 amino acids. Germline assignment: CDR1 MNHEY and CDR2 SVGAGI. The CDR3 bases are TGTGCCAGCAGCCCAGGGAGACAGGTCGATGAGCAGTTCTTC. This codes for CASSPGRQVDEQFF.

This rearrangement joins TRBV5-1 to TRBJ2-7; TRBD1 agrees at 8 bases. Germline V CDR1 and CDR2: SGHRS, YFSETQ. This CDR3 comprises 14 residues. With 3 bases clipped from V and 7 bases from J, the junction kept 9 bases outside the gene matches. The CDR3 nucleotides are TGCGCCAGCAGCTCAGCGACAGGGGCAGGAGAGCAGTACTTC. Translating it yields CASSSATGAGEQYF.

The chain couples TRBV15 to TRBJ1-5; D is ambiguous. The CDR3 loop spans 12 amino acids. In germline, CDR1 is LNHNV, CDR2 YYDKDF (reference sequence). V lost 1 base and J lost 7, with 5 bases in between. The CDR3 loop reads CATSRGGQPQHF. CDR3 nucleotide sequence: TGTGCCACCAGCAGAGGAGGGCAGCCCCAGCATTTT.

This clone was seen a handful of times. The CDR3 DNA reads as TGTGCCAGCAGGGGACAGGGTTATGGCTACACCTTC. This translates into CASRGQGYGYTF. The V gene is TRBV27, the J gene TRBJ1-2; 9 positions agree with TRBD1. Germline V gene data show CDR1 as MNHEY and CDR2 as SMNVEV (reference sequence). CDR3 length: 12 amino acids. Trimming removed 6 bases from V and 5 bases from J; junction bases left unmatched: 1.

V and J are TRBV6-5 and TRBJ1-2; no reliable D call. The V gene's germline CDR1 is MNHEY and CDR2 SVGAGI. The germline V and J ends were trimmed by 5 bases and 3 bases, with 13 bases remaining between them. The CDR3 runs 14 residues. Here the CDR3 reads CASSQPQEHYGYTF. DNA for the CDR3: TGTGCCAGCAGTCAACCTCAGGAACACTATGGCTACACCTTC.

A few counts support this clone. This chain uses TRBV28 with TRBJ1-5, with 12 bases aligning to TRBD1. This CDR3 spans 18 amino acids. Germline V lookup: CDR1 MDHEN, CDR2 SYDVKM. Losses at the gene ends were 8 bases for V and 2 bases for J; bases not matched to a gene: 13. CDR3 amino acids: CASDPGQGAIGGNQPQHF. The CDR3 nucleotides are TGTGCCAGCGATCCGGGACAGGGGGCGATCGGTGGCAATCAGCCCCAGCATTTT. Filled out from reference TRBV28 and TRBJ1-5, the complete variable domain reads DVKVTQSSRYLVKRTGEKVFLECVQDMDHENMFWYRQDPGLGLRLIYFSYDVKMKEKGDIPEGYSVSREKKERFSLILESASTNQTSMYLCASDPGQGAIGGNQPQHFGDGTRLSIL.

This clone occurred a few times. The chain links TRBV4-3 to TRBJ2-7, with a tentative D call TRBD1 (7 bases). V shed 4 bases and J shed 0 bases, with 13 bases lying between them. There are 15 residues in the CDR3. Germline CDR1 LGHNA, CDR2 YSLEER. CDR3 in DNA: TGCGCCAGCAGCCTCCAGGGGGGTTCCTCCTACGAGCAGTACTTC. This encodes CASSLQGGSSYEQYF.

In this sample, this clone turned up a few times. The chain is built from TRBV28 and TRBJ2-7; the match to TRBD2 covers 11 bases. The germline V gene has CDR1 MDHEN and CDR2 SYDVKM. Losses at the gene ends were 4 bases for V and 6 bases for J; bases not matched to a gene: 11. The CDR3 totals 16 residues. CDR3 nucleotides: TGTGCCAGCAGTTCATTCACTAGCGGGAGTTTCCTCGAGCAGTACTTC. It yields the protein CASSSFTSGSFLEQYF.

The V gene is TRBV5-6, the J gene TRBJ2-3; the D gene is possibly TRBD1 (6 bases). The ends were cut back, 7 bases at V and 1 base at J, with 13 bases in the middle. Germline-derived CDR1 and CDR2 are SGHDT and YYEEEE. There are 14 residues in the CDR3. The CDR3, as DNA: TGTGCCAGCGCCTACAGGGATCGCACAGATACGCAGTATTTT. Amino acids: CASAYRDRTDTQYF.

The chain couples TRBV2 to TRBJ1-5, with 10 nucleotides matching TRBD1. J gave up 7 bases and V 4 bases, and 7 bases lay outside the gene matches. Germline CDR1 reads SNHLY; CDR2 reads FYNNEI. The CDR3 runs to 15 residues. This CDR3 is CASSGGTGAGQPQHF. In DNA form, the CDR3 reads TGTGCCAGCAGTGGGGGGACAGGGGCCGGCCAGCCCCAGCATTTT.

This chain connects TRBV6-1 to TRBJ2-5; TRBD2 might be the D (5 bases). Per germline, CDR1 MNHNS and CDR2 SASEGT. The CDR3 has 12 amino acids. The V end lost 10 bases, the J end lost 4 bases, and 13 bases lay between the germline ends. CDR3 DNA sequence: TGTGCCACCTCTCTGGCGGGAGAGACCCAGTACTTC. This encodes CATSLAGETQYF.

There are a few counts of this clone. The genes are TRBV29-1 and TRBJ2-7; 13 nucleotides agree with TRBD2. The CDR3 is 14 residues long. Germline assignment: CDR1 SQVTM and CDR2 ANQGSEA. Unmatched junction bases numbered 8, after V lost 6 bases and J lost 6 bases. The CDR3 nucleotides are TGCAGCGTCCAACTAGCGGGAGGGCCCGGCGAGCAGTACTTC. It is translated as CSVQLAGGPGEQYF.

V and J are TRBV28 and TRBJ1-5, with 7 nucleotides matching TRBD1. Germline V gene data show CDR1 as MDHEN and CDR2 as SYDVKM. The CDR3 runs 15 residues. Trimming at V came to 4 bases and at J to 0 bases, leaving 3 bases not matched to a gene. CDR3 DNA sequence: TGTGCCAGCAGTTCAGGGACAGATAGCAATCAGCCCCAGCATTTT. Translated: CASSSGTDSNQPQHF.

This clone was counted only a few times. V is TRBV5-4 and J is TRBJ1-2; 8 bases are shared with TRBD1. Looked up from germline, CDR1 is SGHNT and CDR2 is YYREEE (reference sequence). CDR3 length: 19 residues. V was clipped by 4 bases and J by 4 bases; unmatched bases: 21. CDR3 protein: CASSRSLTLGQGRIYGYTF. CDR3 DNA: TGTGCCAGCAGCCGGAGCCTTACCCTTGGACAGGGACGGATCTATGGCTACACCTTC.

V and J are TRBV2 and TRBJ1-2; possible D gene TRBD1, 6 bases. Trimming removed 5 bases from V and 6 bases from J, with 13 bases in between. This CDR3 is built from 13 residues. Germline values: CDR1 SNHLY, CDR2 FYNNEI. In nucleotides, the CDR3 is TGTGCCAGCAGTATACAGGGAAACGATGGCTACACCTTC. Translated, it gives CASSIQGNDGYTF. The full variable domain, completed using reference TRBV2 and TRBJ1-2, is EPEVTQTPSHQVTQMGQEVILRCVPISNHLYFYWYRQILGQKVEFLVSFYNNEISEKSEIFDDQFSVERPDGSNFTLKIRSTKLEDSAMYFCASSIQGNDGYTFGSGTRLTVV.

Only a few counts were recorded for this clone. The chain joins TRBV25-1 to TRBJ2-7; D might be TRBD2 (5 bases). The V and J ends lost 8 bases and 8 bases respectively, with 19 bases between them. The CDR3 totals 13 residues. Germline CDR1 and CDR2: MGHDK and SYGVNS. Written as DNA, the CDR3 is TGTGCCAGCTCCCGGGATCCTATTATGAAGCAGTACTTC. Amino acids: CASSRDPIMKQYF.

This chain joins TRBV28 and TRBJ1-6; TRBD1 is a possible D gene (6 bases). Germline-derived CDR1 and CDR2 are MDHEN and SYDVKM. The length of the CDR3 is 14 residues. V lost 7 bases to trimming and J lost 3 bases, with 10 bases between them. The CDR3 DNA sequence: TGTGCCAGCACCCCGGACAGCTATAATTCACCCCTCCACTTT. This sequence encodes CASTPDSYNSPLHF.

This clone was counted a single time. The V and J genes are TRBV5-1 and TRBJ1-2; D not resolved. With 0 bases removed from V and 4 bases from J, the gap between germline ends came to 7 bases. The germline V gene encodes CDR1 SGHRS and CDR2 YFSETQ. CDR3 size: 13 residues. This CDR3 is CASSLEQFYGYTF. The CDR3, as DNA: TGCGCCAGCAGCTTGGAACAGTTCTATGGCTACACCTTC.

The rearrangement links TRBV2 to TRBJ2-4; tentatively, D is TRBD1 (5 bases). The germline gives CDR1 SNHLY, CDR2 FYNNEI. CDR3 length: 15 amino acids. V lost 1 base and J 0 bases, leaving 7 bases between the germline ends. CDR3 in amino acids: CASSEDRLAKNIQYF. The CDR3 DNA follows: TGTGCCAGCAGTGAAGACAGGCTAGCCAAAAACATTCAGTACTTC.

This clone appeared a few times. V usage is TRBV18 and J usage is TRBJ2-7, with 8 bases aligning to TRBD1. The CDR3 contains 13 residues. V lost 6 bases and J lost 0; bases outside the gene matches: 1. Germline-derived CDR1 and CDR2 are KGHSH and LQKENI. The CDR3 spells CASSQGASYEQYF. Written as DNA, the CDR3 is TGTGCCAGCTCCCAGGGGGCCTCCTACGAGCAGTACTTC.